The 27 T cell receptor beta chains given below trace back to one sample, sequenced in a study of blood T cell repertoires in COVID-19. Profiling relied on immunoSEQ multiplex PCR, and the TCRdb table lists in-frame clones only, not all of them. The sample lists fewer than 130,000 clones, over 75% occurring once. The sequencing sample was made of peripheral blood. Receptor source: a woman at least 80 years old with acute or convalescent COVID-19.

The chain joins TRBV19 to TRBJ1-5, with 8 bases aligning to TRBD1. V lost 3 bases to trimming and J lost 3 bases; unmatched junction nucleotides: 1. The germline CDR1 and CDR2 sequences are LNHDA and SQIVND (reference sequence). The CDR3 extends over 14 amino acids. The CDR3 nucleotides read TGTGCCAGTAGTATGGGACAGGTCAATCAGCCCCAGCATTTT. This translates into CASSMGQVNQPQHF.

The V gene is TRBV11-2, the J gene TRBJ2-5; 14 nucleotides line up with TRBD2. The CDR3 contains 17 residues. V trimming: 5 bases; J trimming: 1 base; junction bases outside the gene matches: 6. Germline V gives CDR1 SGHAT, CDR2 FQNNGV. CDR3 residues: CASSPGTSGRIQETQYF. CDR3 coding DNA: TGTGCCAGCAGCCCGGGGACTAGCGGGAGAATCCAAGAGACCCAGTACTTC.

This chain uses TRBV7-3 with TRBJ2-3; 7 bases line up with TRBD2. J gave up 3 bases and V 4 bases, and 7 bases lay outside the gene matches. The length of the CDR3 is 15 residues. Germline V gene lookup returns CDR1 SGHTA and CDR2 FQGTGA. The CDR3 DNA reads as TGTGCCAGCAGCTCGTCCGGGACTATTACAGATACGCAGTATTTT. Translation: CASSSSGTITDTQYF.

The chain links TRBV30 to TRBJ1-5; 9 positions agree with TRBD1. The CDR3 length is 14 residues. Germline-derived CDR1 and CDR2 are GTSNPN and SVGIG (reference sequence). The J segment lost 6 bases and the V segment lost 2 bases, leaving 5 bases of the junction unmatched. The CDR3 spells CAWSLETGGQPQHF. CDR3 nucleotide sequence: TGTGCCTGGAGTCTTGAGACAGGGGGTCAGCCCCAGCATTTT.

This clone was recorded many times. The V gene is TRBV3-1 (or the pseudogene TRBV3-2), the J gene TRBJ2-1; TRBD1 is a possible D gene (5 bases). Germline V gene lookup returns CDR1 LGHDT and CDR2 YNNKEL (reference sequence). V was pared by 3 bases and J by 9 bases, with 9 bases between. This CDR3 has 12 residues. CDR3 DNA sequence: TGTGCCAGCAGCCAGCGAACAGGTGAGCAGTTCTTC. Residues: CASSQRTGEQFF.

The chain recombines TRBV28 with TRBJ1-2; D is ambiguous. Per germline, CDR1 MDHEN and CDR2 SYDVKM. The CDR3 has 12 amino acids. V was trimmed by 3 bases and J by 8 bases, leaving 10 bases between them. CDR3 DNA sequence: TGTGCCAGCAGTTTGAGTATGAGGGGCTACACCTTC. It translates to CASSLSMRGYTF.

V is TRBV2 and J is TRBJ2-3; D remains unclear. There are 15 residues in the CDR3. CDR1 SNHLY and CDR2 FYNNEI come from the germline V gene. V dropped 3 bases and J dropped 0 bases, with 10 bases sitting between them. CDR3 loop: CASSEGSPSTDTQYF. DNA of the CDR3: TGTGCCAGCAGTGAGGGCTCCCCAAGCACAGATACGCAGTATTTT.

The chain combines TRBV3-1 (or the pseudogene TRBV3-2) with TRBJ2-7; the match to TRBD2 covers 8 bases. Trimming cost V 8 bases and J 3 bases; bases outside gene matches: 6. In germline, CDR1 is LGHDT, CDR2 YNNKEL (reference sequence). This CDR3 has 13 residues. DNA for the CDR3: TGTGCCAGCTGCCGGGGGGGAGACTACGAGCAGTACTTC. Translation: CASCRGGDYEQYF.

The chain employs TRBV10-3 and TRBJ2-3; 7 bases are shared with TRBD2. Trimming took 3 bases from V and 3 from J; bases not matched to a gene: 3. Germline CDR1 and CDR2: ENHRY and SYGVKD. This CDR3 region has 14 residues. The CDR3: CAISDVGGTDTQYF. The CDR3 coding sequence is TGTGCCATCAGTGACGTGGGGGGGACAGATACGCAGTATTTT.

This clone has only one observation. The genes are TRBV9 and TRBJ2-7; 10 nucleotides match TRBD1. The germline V gene encodes CDR1 SGDLS and CDR2 YYNGEE. The CDR3 runs to 15 residues. V lost 0 bases and J lost 4; bases outside the gene matches: 4. The CDR3 nucleotides are TGTGCCAGCAGCGTAGGGTGGGACAGGGGTTACGAGCAGTACTTC. Encoded protein: CASSVGWDRGYEQYF.

The genes are TRBV5-1 and TRBJ1-6; 9 nucleotides match TRBD1. Germline CDR1 reads SGHRS; CDR2 reads YFSETQ. The CDR3 consists of 16 residues. V was pared by 2 bases and J by 6 bases, with 6 bases of the junction left unmatched. The CDR3 loop reads CASSLGTGRSNSPLHF. The CDR3 DNA sequence: TGCGCCAGCAGCTTAGGGACAGGGAGGAGTAATTCACCCCTCCACTTT.

The genes are TRBV28 and TRBJ1-2; the match to TRBD1 covers 8 bases. The CDR3 totals 15 residues. The V gene end was trimmed by 6 bases and the J gene end by 1 base; junction bases not matched to a gene: 7. CDR1 is MDHEN and CDR2 is SYDVKM in the germline V gene. The CDR3 nucleotides read TGTGCCAGCAGCCCAGGACAGGGTGGTAACTATGGCTACACCTTC. Amino acid sequence: CASSPGQGGNYGYTF.

J is TRBJ2-7 and V is TRBV4-1, with 7 bases lining up with TRBD1. The germline V gene encodes CDR1 MGHRA and CDR2 YSYEKL. There are 17 residues in the CDR3. The junction had 12 bases not matched to a gene; V was cut back by 1 base and J by 3 bases. CDR3 nucleotides: TGCGCCAGCAGCCAAGGAACACAGGGGCCGAACCTCTACGAGCAGTACTTC. This codes for CASSQGTQGPNLYEQYF.

The rearrangement joins TRBV5-1 to TRBJ2-7; 11 bases match TRBD2. Germline V gives CDR1 SGHRS, CDR2 YFSETQ. V trimming: 4 bases; J trimming: 1 base; junction bases outside the gene matches: 4. CDR3 length equals 15 residues. The DNA of the CDR3 is TGCGCCAGCAGCACCAGACTAGCGGGGTCCTACGAGCAGTACTTC. Its translation is CASSTRLAGSYEQYF.

The chain recombines TRBV7-9 with TRBJ1-1; 9 bases agree with TRBD1. The length of the CDR3 is 12 residues. The ends lost 10 bases at V and 8 bases at J; junction bases unmatched: 8. Germline V gene lookup returns CDR1 SEHNR and CDR2 FQNEAQ (reference sequence). In DNA form, the CDR3 reads TGTGCCACCGGGACAGGGCCTTGGGAAGCTTTCTTT. This sequence encodes CATGTGPWEAFF.

About this clone: One end of the junction is discordant with germline, which a read error may explain. CDR3 nucleotides: TGTGCCAGCAGCCAAGATCAGGGCTCGGCGCACTTC. As protein: CASSQDQGSAHF. This chain joins TRBV3-1 (or the pseudogene TRBV3-2) and TRBJ2-7; possible D gene TRBD1, 5 bases. From germline, CDR1 is LGHDT and CDR2 YNNKEL (reference sequence). The CDR3 has 12 amino acids.

The chain joins TRBV19 to TRBJ2-7; TRBD1 aligns across 8 bases. V lost 4 bases, J lost 4 bases, and 6 bases stayed unmatched. Germline assignment: CDR1 LNHDA and CDR2 SQIVND (reference sequence). CDR3 length equals 14 residues. The CDR3 region has the DNA TGTGCCAGTAGTACGGACAGGGACCCTTACGAGCAGTACTTC. Amino acids: CASSTDRDPYEQYF.

V is TRBV27 and J is TRBJ2-7; 8 bases fit TRBD2. Looked up from germline, CDR1 is MNHEY and CDR2 is SMNVEV (reference sequence). With V trimmed by 6 bases and J by 5 bases, 6 bases remained unmatched. This CDR3 is built from 13 residues. The CDR3 DNA follows: TGTGCCAGCAGCCTACGGGGGGGCCACGAGCAGTACTTC. Protein sequence: CASSLRGGHEQYF.

V usage is TRBV18 and J usage is TRBJ1-2, with TRBD1 matching over 10 bases. The CDR3 is made up of 18 amino acids. CDR1 is KGHSH and CDR2 is LQKENI in the germline V gene. Unmatched junction bases numbered 14, after V lost 3 bases and J lost 4 bases. This chain's CDR3 is CASSPSDRGSFSAYGYTF. The CDR3 region has the DNA TGTGCCAGCTCACCTTCGGACAGGGGGAGTTTCTCGGCCTATGGCTACACCTTC. Full variable domain (outside the CDR3, taken from reference TRBV18 and TRBJ1-2): NAGVMQNPRHLVRRRGQEARLRCSPMKGHSHVYWYRQLPEEGLKFMVYLQKENIIDESGMPKERFSAEFPKEGPSILRIQQVVRGDSAAYFCASSPSDRGSFSAYGYTFGSGTRLTVV.

The chain recombines TRBV7-3 with TRBJ2-1, with D possibly being TRBD2 (5 bases). V lost 5 bases and J lost 8, with 16 bases in between. In germline, CDR1 is SGHTA, CDR2 FQGTGA. The CDR3 loop spans 14 amino acids. The CDR3 region is CASSPPRADYEQFF. The DNA of the CDR3 is TGTGCCAGCAGCCCCCCGAGGGCAGACTATGAGCAGTTCTTC.

CDR3 in DNA: TGTGCCAGCTCCCCCCCCCTCTCTGGGGCCAACGTCCTGACTTTC. Amino acids: CASSPPLSGANVLTF. The V call is TRBV9, the J call TRBJ2-6; the D is unclear. The CDR3 is 15 residues long. V lost 7 bases, J lost 0 bases, and 11 bases lay in between. The germline V gene encodes CDR1 SGDLS and CDR2 YYNGEE.

The chain carries TRBV18 and TRBJ1-1; 7 bases agree with TRBD1. The CDR3 is made up of 13 amino acids. The V and J ends lost 2 bases and 7 bases, in that order; junction bases with no gene match: 4. CDR1 is KGHSH, CDR2 LQKENI, per germline. In DNA form, the CDR3 reads TGTGCCAGCTCACCAATGACAGGGTTTGAAGCTTTCTTT. Its translation: CASSPMTGFEAFF.

The chain has TRBV28 and TRBJ2-7; TRBD2 matches at 15 bases. The trim removed 3 bases at V and 7 bases at J, leaving 4 bases unmatched. Germline-derived CDR1 and CDR2 are MDHEN and SYDVKM. This CDR3 contains 15 residues. CDR3 in amino acids: CASSLVGLAGGEQYF. The CDR3 region has the DNA TGTGCCAGCAGTTTGGTCGGACTAGCGGGGGGGGAGCAGTACTTC.

V usage is TRBV29-1 and J usage is TRBJ2-5; 9 bases match TRBD1. The V and J ends lost 4 bases and 5 bases, in that order; junction bases with no gene match: 5. The CDR3 consists of 13 residues. Looked up from germline, CDR1 is SQVTM and CDR2 is ANQGSEA. CDR3 in amino acids: CSVAGQGGETQYF. Written as DNA, the CDR3 is TGCAGCGTTGCGGGACAGGGAGGCGAGACCCAGTACTTC.

This sequence joins TRBV7-2 and TRBJ1-5, with D tentatively TRBD1 (5 bases). The length of the CDR3 is 15 residues. V shed 4 bases and J shed 4 bases, with 14 bases lying between them. CDR1 is SGHTA and CDR2 is FQGNSA in the germline V gene. As DNA, the CDR3 is TGTGCCAGCAGCTGGATCTGGGGGGGGAATCAGCCCCAGCATTTT. As protein: CASSWIWGGNQPQHF.

CDR3 nucleotide sequence: TGTGCCAGCAGCTTACTGGAGCTAGACACTGAAGCTTTCTTT. It specifies CASSLLELDTEAFF. The chain is built from TRBV11-2 and TRBJ1-1; D remains ambiguous. The CDR3 loop spans 14 amino acids. V lost 2 bases and J 3 bases, leaving 10 bases between the germline ends. Germline CDR1 is SGHAT and CDR2 is FQNNGV. The variable domain in full, completed from reference TRBV11-2 and TRBJ1-1, reads EAGVAQSPRYKIIEKRQSVAFWCNPISGHATLYWYQQILGQGPKLLIQFQNNGVVDDSQLPKDRFSAERLKGVDSTLKIQPAKLEDSAVYLCASSLLELDTEAFFGQGTRLTVV.

V and J are TRBV2 and TRBJ2-2; 9 bases align to TRBD1. V dropped 5 bases and J dropped 5; count of bases not matched to a gene: 6. CDR1 is SNHLY and CDR2 is FYNNEI in the germline V gene. There are 15 residues in the CDR3. As DNA, the CDR3 is TGTGCCAGCAGTACGGGACAGGGTCGGACCGGGGAGCTGTTTTTT. It translates to CASSTGQGRTGELFF.